The clone carrying this TCR beta chain was seen just once. These data belong to a study of T cell responses to AZD1222 COVID-19 vaccine. Data came from immunoSEQ multiplex PCR; TCRdb stores just in-frame clones and leaves some out. Of some 160,000 clones in the sample, 90% to 95% are singletons; the top ten hold over 0.8%. The CDR3 contains 16 residues. Trimming cost V 2 bases and J 4 bases, with 17 bases left between them. CDR1 is SGHRS and CDR2 is YFSETQ in the germline V gene. This chain uses TRBV5-1 with TRBJ2-3; D gene uncertain. Sequencing was performed on peripheral blood, taken on day 0 of AZD1222 vaccination. This TCR was recovered from an adult in good health. CDR3 in amino acids: CASSLSSVVKSDTQYF. CDR3 sequence (DNA): TGCGCCAGCAGCTTATCGTCGGTAGTAAAATCAGATACGCAGTATTTT.